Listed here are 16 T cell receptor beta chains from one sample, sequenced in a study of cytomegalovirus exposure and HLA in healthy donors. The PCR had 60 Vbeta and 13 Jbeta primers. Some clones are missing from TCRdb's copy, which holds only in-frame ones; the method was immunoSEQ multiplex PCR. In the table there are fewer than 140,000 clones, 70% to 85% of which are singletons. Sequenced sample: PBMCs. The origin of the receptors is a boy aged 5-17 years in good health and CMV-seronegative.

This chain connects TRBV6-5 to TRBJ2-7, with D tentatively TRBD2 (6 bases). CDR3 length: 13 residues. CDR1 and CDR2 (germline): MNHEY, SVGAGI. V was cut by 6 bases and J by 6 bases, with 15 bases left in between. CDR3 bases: TGTGCCAGCAGGGGGCGGGGAATCTCCGAGCAGTACTTC. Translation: CASRGRGISEQYF.

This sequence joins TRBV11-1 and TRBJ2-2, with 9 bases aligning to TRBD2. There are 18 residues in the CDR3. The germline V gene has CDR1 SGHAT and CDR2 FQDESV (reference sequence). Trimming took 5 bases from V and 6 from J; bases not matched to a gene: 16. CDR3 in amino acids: CASSPRAGGRLRAGELFF. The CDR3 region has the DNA TGTGCCAGCAGCCCCCGTGCGGGGGGGAGATTACGGGCCGGGGAGCTGTTTTTT.

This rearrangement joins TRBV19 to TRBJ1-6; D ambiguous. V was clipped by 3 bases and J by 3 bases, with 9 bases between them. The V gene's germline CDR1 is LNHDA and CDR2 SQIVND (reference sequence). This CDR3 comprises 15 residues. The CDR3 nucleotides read TGTGCCAGTAGTATCTCCCCCGTCTATAATTCACCCCTCCACTTT. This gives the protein CASSISPVYNSPLHF.

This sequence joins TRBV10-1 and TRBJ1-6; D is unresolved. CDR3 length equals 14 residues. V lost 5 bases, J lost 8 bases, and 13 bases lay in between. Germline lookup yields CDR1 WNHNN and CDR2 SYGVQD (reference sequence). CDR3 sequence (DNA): TGCGCCAGCAGTCCTGACGGGAGGGATTCACCCCTCCACTTT. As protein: CASSPDGRDSPLHF.

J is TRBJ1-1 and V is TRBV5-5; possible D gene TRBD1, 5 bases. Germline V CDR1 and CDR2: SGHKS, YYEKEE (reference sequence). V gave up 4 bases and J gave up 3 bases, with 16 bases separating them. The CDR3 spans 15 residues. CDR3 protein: CASSRRRGSDTEAFF. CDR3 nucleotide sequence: TGTGCCAGCAGCCGGAGGCGGGGGTCGGACACTGAAGCTTTCTTT. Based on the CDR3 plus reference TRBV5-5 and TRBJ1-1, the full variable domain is DAGVTQSPTHLIKTRGQQVTLRCSPISGHKSVSWYQQVLGQGPQFIFQYYEKEERGRGNFPDRFSARQFPNYSSELNVNALLLGDSALYLCASSRRRGSDTEAFFGQGTRLTVV.

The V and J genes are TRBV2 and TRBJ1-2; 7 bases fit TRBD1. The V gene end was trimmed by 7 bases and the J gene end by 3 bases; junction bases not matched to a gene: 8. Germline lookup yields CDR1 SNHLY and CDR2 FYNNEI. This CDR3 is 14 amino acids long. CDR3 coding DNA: TGTGCCAGCACCGACAGGGCCCCGGACTATGGCTACACCTTC. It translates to CASTDRAPDYGYTF.

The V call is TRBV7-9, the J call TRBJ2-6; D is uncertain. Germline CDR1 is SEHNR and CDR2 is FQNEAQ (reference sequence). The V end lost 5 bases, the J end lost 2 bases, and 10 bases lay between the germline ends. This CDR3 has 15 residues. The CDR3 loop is CASSETLAGANVLTF. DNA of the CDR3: TGTGCCAGCAGCGAAACATTGGCTGGGGCCAACGTCCTGACTTTC. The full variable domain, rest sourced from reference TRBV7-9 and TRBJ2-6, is DTGVSQNPRHKITKRGQNVTFRCDPISEHNRLYWYRQTLGQGPEFLTYFQNEAQLEKSRLLSDRFSAERPKGSFSTLEIQRTEQGDSAMYLCASSETLAGANVLTFGAGSRLTVL.

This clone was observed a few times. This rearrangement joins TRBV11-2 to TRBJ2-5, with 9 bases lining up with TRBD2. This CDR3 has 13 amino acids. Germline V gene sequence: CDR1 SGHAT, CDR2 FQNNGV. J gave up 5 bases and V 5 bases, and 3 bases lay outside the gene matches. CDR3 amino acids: CASSAGLAETQYF. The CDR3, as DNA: TGTGCCAGCAGCGCCGGACTAGCGGAGACCCAGTACTTC. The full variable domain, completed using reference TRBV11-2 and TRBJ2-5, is EAGVAQSPRYKIIEKRQSVAFWCNPISGHATLYWYQQILGQGPKLLIQFQNNGVVDDSQLPKDRFSAERLKGVDSTLKIQPAKLEDSAVYLCASSAGLAETQYFGPGTRLLVL.

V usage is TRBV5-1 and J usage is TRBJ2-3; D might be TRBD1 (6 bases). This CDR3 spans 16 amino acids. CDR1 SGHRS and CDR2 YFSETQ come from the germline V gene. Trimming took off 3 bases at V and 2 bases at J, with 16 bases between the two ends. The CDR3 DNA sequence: TGCGCCAGCAGCTGGGGGACGAGGGGGACCACAGATACGCAGTATTTT. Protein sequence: CASSWGTRGTTDTQYF.

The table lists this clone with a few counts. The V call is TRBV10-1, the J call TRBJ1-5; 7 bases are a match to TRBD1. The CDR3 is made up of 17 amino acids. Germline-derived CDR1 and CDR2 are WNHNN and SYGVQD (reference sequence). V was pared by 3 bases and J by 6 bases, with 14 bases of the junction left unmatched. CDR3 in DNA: TGCGCCAGCAGTGAAGGGACAGATACATATAAAGGTCAGCCCCAGCATTTT. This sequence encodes CASSEGTDTYKGQPQHF.

CDR3 nucleotide sequence: TGTGCCAGCAACCCGGCGGGAGCTGGAAACACCATATATTTT. Its translation is CASNPAGAGNTIYF. J is TRBJ1-3 and V is TRBV14; D call uncertain. This CDR3 is 14 amino acids long. Per germline, CDR1 SGHDN and CDR2 FVKESK. Trimming cost V 7 bases and J 2 bases, with 12 bases left between them.

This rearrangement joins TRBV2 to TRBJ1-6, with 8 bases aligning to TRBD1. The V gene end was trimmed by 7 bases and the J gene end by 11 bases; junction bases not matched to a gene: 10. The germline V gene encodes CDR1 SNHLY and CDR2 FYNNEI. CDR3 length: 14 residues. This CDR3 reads CASNRGLGEAPLHF. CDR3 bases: TGTGCCAGCAACAGGGGGTTAGGGGAGGCACCCCTCCACTTT.

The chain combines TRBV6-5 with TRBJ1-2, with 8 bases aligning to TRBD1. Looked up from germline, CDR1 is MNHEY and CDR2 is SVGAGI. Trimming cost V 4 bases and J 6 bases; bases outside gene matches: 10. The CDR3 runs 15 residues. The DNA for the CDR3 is TGTGCCAGCAGTTTTAACAGGGGGAGTCTGGATGGCTACACCTTC. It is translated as CASSFNRGSLDGYTF.

CDR3 DNA sequence: TGCGCCAGCAGCTTGATACCTAGCGGGAGAGGGGGCACAGATACGCAGTATTTT. It encodes CASSLIPSGRGGTDTQYF. The chain is built from TRBV5-1 and TRBJ2-3; TRBD2 aligns across 10 bases. The CDR3 consists of 18 residues. Germline CDR1 is SGHRS and CDR2 is YFSETQ. J was trimmed by 1 base and V by 1 base; bases with no gene match: 9.

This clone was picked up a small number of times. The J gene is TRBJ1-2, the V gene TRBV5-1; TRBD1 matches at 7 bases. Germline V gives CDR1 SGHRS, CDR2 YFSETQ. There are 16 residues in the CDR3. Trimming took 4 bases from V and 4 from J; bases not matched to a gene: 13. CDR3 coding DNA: TGCGCCAGCAGCAAGGGATTGACAGGGAGTGGCTATGGCTACACCTTC. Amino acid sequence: CASSKGLTGSGYGYTF.

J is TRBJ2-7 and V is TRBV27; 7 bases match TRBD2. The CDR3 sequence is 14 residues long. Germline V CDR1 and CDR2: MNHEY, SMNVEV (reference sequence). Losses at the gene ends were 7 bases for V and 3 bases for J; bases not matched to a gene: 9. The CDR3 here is CASTRRAGDYEQYF. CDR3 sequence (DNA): TGTGCCAGCACGAGGCGGGCGGGGGACTACGAGCAGTACTTC.